This T cell receptor beta chain was sequenced during a study of blood T cell repertoires in COVID-19. Assay used: immunoSEQ multiplex PCR; TCRdb lists only in-frame clones, some missing. The sample carries more than 250,000 clones, around 85% recorded once. In its sample, this clone was seen a few times. The CDR3 has 13 residues. Trimming took 10 bases from V and 2 from J, leaving 14 bases between them. Germline CDR1 reads MNHEY; CDR2 reads SVGAGI. Sequencing used peripheral blood. The J gene is TRBJ1-2, the V gene TRBV6-5; D is unresolved. This TCR was sampled from a man aged 45-65 years with active or convalescent COVID-19. The chain's CDR3 is CATLGGGNYGYTF. DNA for the CDR3: TGTGCCACCCTAGGAGGAGGGAACTATGGCTACACCTTC.